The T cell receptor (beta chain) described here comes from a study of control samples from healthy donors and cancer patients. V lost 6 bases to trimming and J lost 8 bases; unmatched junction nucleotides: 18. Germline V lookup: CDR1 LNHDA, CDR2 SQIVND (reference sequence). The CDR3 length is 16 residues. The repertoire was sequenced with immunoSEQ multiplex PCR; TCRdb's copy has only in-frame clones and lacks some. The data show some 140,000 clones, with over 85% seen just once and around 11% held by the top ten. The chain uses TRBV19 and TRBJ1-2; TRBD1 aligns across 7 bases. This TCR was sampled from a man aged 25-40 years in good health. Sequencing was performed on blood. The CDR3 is CASRDRQTIRTIGYTF. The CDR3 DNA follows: TGTGCCAGTAGGGACAGGCAAACTATCCGTACTATCGGCTACACCTTC.